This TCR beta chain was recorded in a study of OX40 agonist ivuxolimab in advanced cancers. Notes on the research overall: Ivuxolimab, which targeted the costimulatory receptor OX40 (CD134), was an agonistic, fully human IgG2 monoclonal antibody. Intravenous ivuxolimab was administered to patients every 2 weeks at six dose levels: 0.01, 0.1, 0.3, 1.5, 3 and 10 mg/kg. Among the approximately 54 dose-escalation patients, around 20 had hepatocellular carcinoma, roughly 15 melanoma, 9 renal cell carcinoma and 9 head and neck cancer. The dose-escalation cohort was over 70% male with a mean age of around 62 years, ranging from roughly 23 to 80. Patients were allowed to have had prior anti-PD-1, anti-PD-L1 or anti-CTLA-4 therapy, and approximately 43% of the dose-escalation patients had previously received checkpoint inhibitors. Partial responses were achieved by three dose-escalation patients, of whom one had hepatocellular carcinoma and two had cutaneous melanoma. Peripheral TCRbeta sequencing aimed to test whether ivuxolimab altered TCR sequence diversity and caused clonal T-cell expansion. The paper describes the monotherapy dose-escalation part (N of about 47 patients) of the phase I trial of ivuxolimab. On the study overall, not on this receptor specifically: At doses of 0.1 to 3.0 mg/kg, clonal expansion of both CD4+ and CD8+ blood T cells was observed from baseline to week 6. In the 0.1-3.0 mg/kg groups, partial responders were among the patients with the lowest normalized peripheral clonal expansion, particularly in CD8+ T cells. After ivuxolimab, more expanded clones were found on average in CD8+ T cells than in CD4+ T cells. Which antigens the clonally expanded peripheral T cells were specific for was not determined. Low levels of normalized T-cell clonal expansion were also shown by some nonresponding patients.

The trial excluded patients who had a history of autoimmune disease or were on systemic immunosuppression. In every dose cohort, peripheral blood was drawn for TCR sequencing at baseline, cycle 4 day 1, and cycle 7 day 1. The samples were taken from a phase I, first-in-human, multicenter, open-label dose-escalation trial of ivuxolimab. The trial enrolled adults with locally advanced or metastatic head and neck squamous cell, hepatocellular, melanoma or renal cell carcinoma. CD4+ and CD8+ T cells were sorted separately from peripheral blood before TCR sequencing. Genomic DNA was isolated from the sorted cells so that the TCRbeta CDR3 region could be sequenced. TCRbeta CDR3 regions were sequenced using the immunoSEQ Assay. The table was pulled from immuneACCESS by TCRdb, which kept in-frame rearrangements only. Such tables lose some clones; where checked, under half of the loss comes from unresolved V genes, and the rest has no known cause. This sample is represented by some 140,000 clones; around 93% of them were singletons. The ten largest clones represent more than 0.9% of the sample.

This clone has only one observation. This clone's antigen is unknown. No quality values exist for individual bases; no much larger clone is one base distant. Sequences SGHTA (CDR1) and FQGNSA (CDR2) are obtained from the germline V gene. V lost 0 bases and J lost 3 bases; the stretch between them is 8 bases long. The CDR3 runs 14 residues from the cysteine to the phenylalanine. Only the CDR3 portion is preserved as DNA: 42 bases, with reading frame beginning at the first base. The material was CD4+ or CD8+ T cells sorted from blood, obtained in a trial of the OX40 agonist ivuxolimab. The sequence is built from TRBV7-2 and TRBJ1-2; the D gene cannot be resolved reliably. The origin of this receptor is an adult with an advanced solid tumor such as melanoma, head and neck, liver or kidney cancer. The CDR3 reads CASSLAPQDYGYTF. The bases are TGTGCCAGCAGCTTAGCCCCGCAGGACTATGGCTACACCTTC.